This TCR beta chain was captured by sequencing in a study of CD8+CD57+ T cells in acquired aplastic anemia. V was pared by 8 bases and J by 3 bases, with 10 bases of the junction left unmatched. The CDR3 has 16 residues. The germline CDR1 and CDR2 sequences are ENHRY and SYGVKD. Profiling that covered TCR beta VDJ and CDR3 relied on genomic DNA as its template. TCRdb re-analysed the reads in MiXCR, keeping a single row per CDR3 protein. The sample has around 51,000 distinct CDR3 sequences; over 60% are singletons. Sequenced sample: sorted CD4+, CD8+, or CD8+CD57+ T cells (not recorded which) from PBMCs. The rearrangement links TRBV10-3 to TRBJ2-5; 12 nucleotides align to TRBD2. This TCR came from a human donor in good health, serving as a control. Here the CDR3 DNA reads TGTGCCATCCGGGGCGGACTAGCGGGGTTTGAAGAGACCCAGTACTTC. Its protein product is CAIRGGLAGFEETQYF.